The present entry profiles one TCR beta chain with its context. This receptor's antigen is unknown. Base qualities were left out, and no much larger clone turns up one base away. The CDR3 contains 16 residues, cysteine and phenylalanine counted. Kept here is only the CDR3 DNA, which spans 48 bases and is read in frame from base 1. Reading the germline V gene gives CDR1 SQVTM and CDR2 ANQGSEA. Trimming costs V 8 bases and J 2 bases, and their ends lie 22 bases apart. This specimen belongs to a study of cytomegalovirus exposure and HLA in healthy donors (dated by TCRdb to about 2017). As for the study more broadly: An earlier analysis of several hundred of the donors reported roughly 270 Gb of sequence data and 117 million unique TCR beta sequences from about 179 million T cells. Around 300 gigabases of sequencing data and approximately 80 million unique TCR sequences were included in an early release covering over 600 HLA-typed donors. Of the approximately 400 genotyped donors, approximately 80% fell in the genetic ancestry cluster associated with self-reported Caucasian donors. The study aimed to test whether cataloging public T cell receptors could reveal signatures of past pathogen exposure. The study profiled the T cell repertoires of some 610 subjects by immunosequencing and related them to cytomegalovirus serostatus. A separate validation cohort of over 95 different subjects was used in addition to the 666-subject first cohort. The study combined high-throughput TCR immunosequencing, statistical association of individual TCRs with disease status, and machine learning to predict cytomegalovirus infection status. To study patterns of TCR occurrence, a later analysis re-analyzed previously published TCR beta repertoires from 500 to 850 donors and added high-resolution HLA genotyping. The later analysis used no new phenotypic data to find candidate immune exposures, relying instead on TCR beta sequences and their occurrence across donors. An earlier analysis of around 540 of the donors applied high-throughput TCR beta sequencing to assess whether each TCR beta V gene segment acted as functional or pseudogenic. Donor age, sex, ethnicity and CMV serostatus were compiled alongside the repertoire data. A later genetic analysis took genome-wide SNP genotypes for about 65% of the roughly 670 donors and used that subset as a discovery cohort. Every discovery cohort repertoire had been produced on one sequencing platform. HLA typing included class I and class II loci at four-digit resolution. Typing coverage differed by locus: A, B, C, DRB1 and DQB1 were typed in roughly 629-630 donors, DQA1 in 522, DPA1 in some 610, and DPB1 in 400 to 480. Because of strong linkage in the cohort, roughly five DR-DQ haplotypes were treated as single units for association and clustering. Across 300 to 400 genotyped donors of the cohort, an average of about 200,000 unique TCR beta nucleotide sequences per donor were sequenced, and 15% to 20% of those sequences were non-productive.

The protocol used for the library was the immunoSEQ multiplex PCR assay. A mixture of 60 forward primers for TCR Vbeta segments and 13 reverse primers for TCR Jbeta segments was used in the multiplex PCR. The CDR3 region of rearranged TCR beta genes was amplified from genomic DNA by a multiplex PCR assay. The Illumina HiSeq System was used to sequence the amplified TCR beta libraries as 87-base-pair reads. In the authors' own workflow: A later analysis counted tens of millions of unique TCR beta chains across the 500 to 850 repertoires, and some 11 million of these chains were shared by at least two donors. To remove PCR and sequencing errors, raw reads were error-corrected and collapsed into unique sequences using a nearest-neighbor algorithm that merged closely related sequences. Alignment of CDR3 sequences to IMGT reference sequences was used to assign V, D and J gene segments. For a sequence to be retained, a match of at least six nucleotides was required to both a V gene segment and a J gene segment. A rearrangement counted as productive if the CDR3 had no stop codons and remained in frame with V and J, and every other rearrangement counted as non-productive. Following IMGT convention, CDR3 was defined as the stretch from the second conserved V-encoded cysteine up to the conserved J-encoded phenylalanine. The earlier analysis of 587 of the donors excluded sequences that lacked an unambiguous match to a single V gene segment. In an earlier analysis of 450 to 700 of the donors, V segments were called functional above 56.7% productive rearrangements and were called segregating when the between-donor standard deviation exceeded 5%. A statistical classification framework was developed to diagnose cytomegalovirus status using the catalog of TCR beta chain sequences. A later analysis assigned V and J genes by comparing TCR nucleotide sequences with IMGT/GENE-DB human TR gene sequences. The TCRdist pipeline was used in a later analysis to assign CDR3 sequences and most-parsimonious VDJ recombination scenarios. A later analysis defined each TCR beta chain by its CDR3 amino acid sequence plus V-gene family, and excluded reads lacking a unique V-gene family. To address suspected cross-contamination and a sequencing artifact, a later analysis removed a few hundred highly shared, low-generation-probability nucleotide sequences. For each public chain, a later analysis derived a clonal expansion index from normalized ranks of inferred template counts within each repertoire. Generation probabilities in a later analysis came from a VDJ recombination model fitted to out-of-frame rearrangements, and those results were checked against IGoR. Hypergeometric tests were used in a later analysis to score TCR-TCR, TCR-HLA and TCR-CMV co-occurrence, with a repertoire-size bias correction applied to the TCR pairs. To estimate false discovery rates, a later analysis permuted the HLA or CMV assignments 20 times. In a later analysis, co-occurring TCRs were grouped using DBSCAN, and TCRdist sequence similarity was added for clustering within HLA-allele-positive subsets. Co-occurrence clustering excluded repertoires with fewer than 30,000 or more than 120,000 public chains, plus five with anomalous nucleotide sharing. The table comes from immuneACCESS by way of TCRdb, which keeps in-frame sequences with V and J called. Part of the clones is missing from these tables; in studies checked, under half for an unresolved V gene and the rest for unknown reasons. The D gene and trimming were derived from the DNA, and the V and J assignments and clone size from that table. The sample data list about 160,000 clones, and approximately 67% of these were observed just once. The ten top clones hold 4% to 5.5% of the sample.

The cohort was made up of hundreds of healthy bone marrow donors. Cohort members were all nominally healthy when sampled, although unrecorded immune exposures were likely present. The donor tested CMV seropositive and was one of the 289 seropositive cohort members. A peripheral blood sample was collected from each donor, and TCR beta sequencing was performed on peripheral blood mononuclear cells. The Qiagen DNeasy Blood Extraction Kit was used to extract genomic DNA from the blood cell samples. General conclusions and limits of the study: In a later analysis, the rate of TCR association differed among HLA loci, with DRB1 alleles having the most associated TCRs and HLA-C alleles having the fewest. A group of highly shared sequence variants was considered likely to be a technical artifact of the sequencing pipeline. A later analysis reported that several top co-occurrence clusters appeared linked to parvovirus B19, influenza, CMV and Epstein-Barr virus. Presence/absence analyses assumed roughly uniform sequencing depth across donors, an assumption that may not hold. In this cohort, only TCR beta chains were sequenced, and detectable features were limited by the absence of alpha or paired-chain data. Correlated functional status among segregating V segments might be attributable to linkage disequilibrium, but an unknown experimental factor could not be ruled out. Because some donors lacked HLA typing at each locus, the association tests relied only on the typed subset. Specific HLA alleles were associated with 15,000 to 20,000 TCR beta sequences at a false discovery rate of 0.05 in a later analysis. A further reported finding was that TCR beta sequences accurately predicted the HLA-A and HLA-B alleles for most subjects in the first cohort. According to a later genetic analysis, donors in an Asian-associated ancestry cluster had fewer N-insertions in productive TCRs than the approximately 710-donor mean. The study listed 150 to 200 TCR beta chains as associated with cytomegalovirus. Across donors, most TCR sequences were observed very rarely, whereas some public TCRs were present in many individuals. In vitro tests confirmed that three of the cytomegalovirus-associated TCR beta chains recognize cytomegalovirus antigens. The only immune exposure information available for the cohort was CMV serostatus. It was suggested by the authors that the approach could potentially be generalized to other disease states and immunological phenotypes. Cytomegalovirus status was reported to be diagnosed by the classifier with high specificity and sensitivity in both the original and validation cohorts. A later analysis found that most CMV-associated TCR beta chains appeared HLA-restricted, with HLA associations seemingly driven largely by CMV exposure. A later analysis found that HLA-associated TCR beta chains were more clonally expanded and had lower generation probabilities than equally common non-associated chains. An earlier analysis of approximately 600 of the donors showed that most TCR beta V segments appeared in productive rearrangements either about 90% or about 30% of the time, which broadly matched IMGT annotations. When HLA alleles, especially DR and DQ, strongly co-occurred, TCR associations were difficult to assign to individual alleles. Because counts were too low, about 17 rarely observed V segments, including chromosome 9 orphons, were excluded from the earlier analysis of a few hundred of the donors. Because the 87-base-pair reads could not distinguish some IMGT-functional V segments, including TRBV6-2 and TRBV6-3, those segments were excluded. An association between a missense DCLRE1C variant and V-gene and J-gene trimming of TCR beta chains was found in a later genetic analysis and replicated in an independent cohort.

The rearranged chain carries TRBV29-1 and TRBJ2-1; TRBD2 is a possible D gene, resting on 6 matching bases. The TCR comes from a woman in her late teens or twenties in good health and CMV-seropositive. The sequenced material came from PBMCs. The CDR3 in this case is CSPCMEGFDAYNEQFF. The sequence in DNA is TGCAGCCCCTGCATGGAGGGATTTGACGCCTACAATGAGCAGTTCTTC.